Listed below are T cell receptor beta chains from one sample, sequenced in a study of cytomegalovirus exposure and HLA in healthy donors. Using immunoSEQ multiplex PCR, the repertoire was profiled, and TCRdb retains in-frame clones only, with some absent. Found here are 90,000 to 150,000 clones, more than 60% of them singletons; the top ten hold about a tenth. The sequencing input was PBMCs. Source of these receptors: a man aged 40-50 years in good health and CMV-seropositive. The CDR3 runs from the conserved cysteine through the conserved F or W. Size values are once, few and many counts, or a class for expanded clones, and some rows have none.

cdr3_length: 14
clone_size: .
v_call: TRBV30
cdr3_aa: CAWSGLAGEGELFF

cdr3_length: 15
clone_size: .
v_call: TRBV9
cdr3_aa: CASSGHRVGANVLTF

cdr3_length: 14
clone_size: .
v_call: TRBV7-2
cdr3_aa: CASSHLTGMETQYF

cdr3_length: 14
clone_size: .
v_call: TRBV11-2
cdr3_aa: CASSANRVNYGYTF

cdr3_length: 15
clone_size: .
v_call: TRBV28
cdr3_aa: CASRRLTGGGYEQYF

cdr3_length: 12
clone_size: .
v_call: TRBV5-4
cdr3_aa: CASSLQRDEQFF

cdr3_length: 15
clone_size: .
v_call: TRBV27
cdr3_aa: CASSGLAGDPDTQYF

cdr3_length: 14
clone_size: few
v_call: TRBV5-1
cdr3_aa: CASSKDIRLDTQYF

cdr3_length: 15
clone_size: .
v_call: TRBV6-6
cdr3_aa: CASRQLAVYTDTQYF

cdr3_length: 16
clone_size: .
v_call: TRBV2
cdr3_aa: CASSEGWDSRNSPLHF

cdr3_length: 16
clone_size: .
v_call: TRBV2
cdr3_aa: CASSEALGGGLETQYF

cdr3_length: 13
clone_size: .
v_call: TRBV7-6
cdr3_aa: CASSADLNTEAFF

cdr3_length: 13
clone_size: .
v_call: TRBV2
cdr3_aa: CASSEIPGGEQYF

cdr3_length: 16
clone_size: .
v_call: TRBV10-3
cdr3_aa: CAISEVTGTGRTEAFF

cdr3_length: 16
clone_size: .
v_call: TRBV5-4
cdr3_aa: CASSPRLAGVYYEQYF

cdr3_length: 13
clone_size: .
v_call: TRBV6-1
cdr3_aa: CASAGGVQETQYF

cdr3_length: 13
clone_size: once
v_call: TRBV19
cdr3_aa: CASTWAGNQPQHF

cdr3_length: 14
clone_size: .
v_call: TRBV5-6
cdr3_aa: CASSFPGQANIQYF

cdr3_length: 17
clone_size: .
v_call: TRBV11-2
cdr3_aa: CASSPKRRQGRADTQYF

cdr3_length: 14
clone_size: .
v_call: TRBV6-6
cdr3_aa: CASSSRGQAGELFF

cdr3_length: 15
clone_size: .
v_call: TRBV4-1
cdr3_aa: CASSQAGTGLYEQYF

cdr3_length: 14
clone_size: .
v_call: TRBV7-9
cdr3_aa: CASSDSGRGHEQYF

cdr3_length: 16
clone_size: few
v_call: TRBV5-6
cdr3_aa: CASSSLQGWRNTEAFF

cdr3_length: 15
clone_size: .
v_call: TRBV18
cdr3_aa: CASSPPTGSRTEAFF

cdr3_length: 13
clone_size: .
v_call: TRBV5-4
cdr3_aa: CASSTRGRYEQYF

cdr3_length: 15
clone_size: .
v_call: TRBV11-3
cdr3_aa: CASSLMGTVYNEQFF

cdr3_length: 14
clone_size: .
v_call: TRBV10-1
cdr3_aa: CASGRQGGRQPQHF

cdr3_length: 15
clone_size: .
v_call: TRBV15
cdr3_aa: CATSLRGRGTGELFF

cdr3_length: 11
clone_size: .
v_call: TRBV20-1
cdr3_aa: CSARANYEQYF

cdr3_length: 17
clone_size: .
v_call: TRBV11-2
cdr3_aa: CASSSPDRGVKTDTQYF

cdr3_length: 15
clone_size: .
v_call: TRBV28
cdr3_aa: CASSLRPGGRTEAFF

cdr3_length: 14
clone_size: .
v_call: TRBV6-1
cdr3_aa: CASSEITGRDEAFF

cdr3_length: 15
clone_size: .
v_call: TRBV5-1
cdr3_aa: CASSLLAGSSYEQYF

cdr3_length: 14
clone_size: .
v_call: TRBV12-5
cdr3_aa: CASGFGMAGNTIYF

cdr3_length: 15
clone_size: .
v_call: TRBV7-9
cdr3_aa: CASRQTGQGKNEQYF

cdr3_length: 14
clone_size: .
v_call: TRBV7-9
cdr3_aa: CASSPLTASYEQYF

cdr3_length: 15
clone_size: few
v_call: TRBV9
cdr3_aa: CASSVASQGSYGYTF

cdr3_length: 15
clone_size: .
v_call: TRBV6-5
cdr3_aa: CASSYLGQAWYGFTF

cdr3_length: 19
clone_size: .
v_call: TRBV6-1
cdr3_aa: CASSELLGLAGDFGNEQFF

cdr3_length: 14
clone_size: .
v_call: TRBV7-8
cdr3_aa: CASSADRATGELFF

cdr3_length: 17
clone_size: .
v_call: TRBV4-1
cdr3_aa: CASSQFGNTYSGNTIYF

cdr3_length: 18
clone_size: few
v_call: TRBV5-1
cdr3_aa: CASSIIETGGVSNSPLHF

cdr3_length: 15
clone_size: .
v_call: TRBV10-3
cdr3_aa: CDISESGGAGNTQYF

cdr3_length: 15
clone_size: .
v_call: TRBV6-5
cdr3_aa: CASRGRDIQRYEQYF

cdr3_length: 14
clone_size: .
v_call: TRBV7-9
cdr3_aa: CASSLGDRVQTQYF

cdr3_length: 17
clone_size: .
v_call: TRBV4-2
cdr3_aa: CASSQDSQEVAGDTQYF

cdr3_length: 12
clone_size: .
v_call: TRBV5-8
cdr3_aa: CSAGNRYSPLHF

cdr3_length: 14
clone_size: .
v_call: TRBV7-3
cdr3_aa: CASSLGQRDNEQFF

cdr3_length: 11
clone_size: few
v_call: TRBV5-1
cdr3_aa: CASSLAGGYTF

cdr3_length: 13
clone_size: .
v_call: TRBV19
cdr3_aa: CASSTQGGQPQHF

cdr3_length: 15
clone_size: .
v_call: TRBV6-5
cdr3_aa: CASSYVTPRYNEQFF

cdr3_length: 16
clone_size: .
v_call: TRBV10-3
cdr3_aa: CATAGTSGRGTGELFF

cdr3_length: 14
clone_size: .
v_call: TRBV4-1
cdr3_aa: CASSQESLWYEQYF

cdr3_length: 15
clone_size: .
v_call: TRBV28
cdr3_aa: CASSLTGPTSYEQYF

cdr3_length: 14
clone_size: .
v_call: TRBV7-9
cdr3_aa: CASSSPQGKETQYF

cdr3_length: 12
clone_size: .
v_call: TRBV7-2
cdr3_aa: CASSLDLETQYF